Listed here are 12 T cell receptor beta chains from one sample, sequenced in a study of CD8 T cells in Susac syndrome. Reverse transcription used 0.5 to 1 ug RNA and random hexamers. From the immunoSEQ multiplex PCR reads, TCRdb called clonotypes with MiXCR, one entry per CDR3 protein. The table has about 76,000 distinct CDR3 sequences, about 91% seen once. Source material: CD8+ T cells from PBMCs. Receptors originate from a human donor with multiple sclerosis.

The V gene is TRBV30, the J gene TRBJ2-2; D is perhaps TRBD1 (5 bases). V was cut by 5 bases and J by 6 bases, with 10 bases left in between. From germline, CDR1 is GTSNPN and CDR2 SVGIG (reference sequence). The CDR3 runs to 12 residues. This CDR3 reads CAWQAGSGELFF. The CDR3 DNA sequence: TGTGCCTGGCAAGCAGGGTCCGGGGAGCTGTTTTTT. Full variable domain (outside the CDR3, taken from reference TRBV30 and TRBJ2-2): SQTIHQWPATLVQPVGSPLSLECTVEGTSNPNLYWYRQAAGRGLQLLFYSVGIGQISSEVPQNLSASRPQDRQFILSSKKLLLSDSGFYLCAWQAGSGELFFGEGSRLTVL.

V usage is TRBV10-2 and J usage is TRBJ2-3; 7 bases align to TRBD1. J was trimmed by 4 bases and V by 2 bases; bases with no gene match: 12. The CDR3 is 17 amino acids. Germline values: CDR1 WSHSY, CDR2 SAAADI. Here the CDR3 reads CASSEPVRPGGADTQYF. The DNA of the CDR3 is TGCGCCAGCAGTGAGCCTGTTAGGCCAGGGGGAGCAGATACGCAGTATTTT.

The CDR3: CASSLSGGQETQYF. The CDR3 DNA follows: TGTGCCAGCAGCTTGTCAGGGGGCCAAGAGACCCAGTACTTC. This chain connects TRBV13 to TRBJ2-5, with 7 bases fitting TRBD1. The V gene end was trimmed by 3 bases and the J gene end by 1 base; junction bases not matched to a gene: 2. CDR3 size: 14 residues. CDR1 is PRHDT and CDR2 is FYEKMQ in the germline V gene (reference sequence).

This sequence joins TRBV12-3 or TRBV12-4 and TRBJ2-7; a possible D gene is TRBD1 (6 bases). This CDR3 is 14 amino acids long. Deletions cut 3 bases from V and 6 bases from J, with 15 bases between. The CDR3 sequence: CASSFGTQLTEQYF. DNA of the CDR3: TGTGCCAGCAGTTTCGGGACACAACTTACCGAGCAGTACTTC.

V and J are TRBV12-3 or TRBV12-4 and TRBJ2-7; D is possibly TRBD1 (6 bases). Trimming shortened V by 7 bases and J by 2 bases, and 15 bases separated the two germline ends. CDR3 length: 14 amino acids. The CDR3 coding sequence is TGTGCCAGCACCCCGCGTACAGGGACCTACGAGCAGTACTTC. As protein: CASTPRTGTYEQYF.

The V and J genes are TRBV6-6 and TRBJ2-3; D unresolved. V was clipped by 2 bases and J by 2 bases, with 5 bases between them. CDR1 and CDR2 from the germline V gene are MNHNY and SVGAGI (reference sequence). The CDR3 loop spans 13 amino acids. CDR3 region: CASSYGITDTQYF. The CDR3 DNA follows: TGTGCCAGCAGTTACGGGATCACAGATACGCAGTATTTT.

The chain links TRBV23-1 to TRBJ1-5; perhaps TRBD1 as D (6 bases). TRBV23-1 falls under the ORF class, with uncertain function. The CDR3 is 17 residues long. Trimming took off 6 bases at V and 0 bases at J, with 18 bases between the two ends. DNA of the CDR3: TGCGCCAGCAGGACCTACAGGGCCCCTAATAGCAATCAGCCCCAGCATTTT. Translating gives CASRTYRAPNSNQPQHF.

This sequence joins TRBV24-1 and TRBJ2-2, with 16 bases that match TRBD2. The CDR3 is 19 residues long. In germline, CDR1 is KGHDR, CDR2 SFDVKD. V was clipped by 4 bases and J by 2 bases; unmatched bases: 6. The DNA for the CDR3 is TGTGCCACCAGTGAGTCCGGGACTAGCGGGAGGGCCAACACCGGGGAGCTGTTTTTT. This codes for CATSESGTSGRANTGELFF.

The chain uses TRBV6-5 and TRBJ1-1; 9 bases are a match to TRBD1. Germline V lookup: CDR1 MNHEY, CDR2 SVGAGI. This CDR3 has 15 amino acids. After removal of 5 bases from V and 1 base from J, the junction contained 5 bases not matched to a gene. The CDR3, as DNA: TGTGCCAGCAGTCACAGGGGGCAGGGGAACACTGAAGCTTTCTTT. It encodes CASSHRGQGNTEAFF.

About this clonotype itself: Relative to the germline gene, one junction end is altered; a read error may explain this. The rearrangement uses TRBV2 and TRBJ1-1; D is ambiguous. The germline CDR1 and CDR2 sequences are SNHLY and FYNNEI. The CDR3 is made up of 11 amino acids. This CDR3 reads CASSLTAEASF. The CDR3 nucleotides are TGTGCCAGCAGCCTGACCGCTGAAGCTTCCTTT.

The chain uses TRBV14 and TRBJ2-5; the D gene is possibly TRBD2 (6 bases). CDR1 is SGHDN, CDR2 FVKESK, per germline. The CDR3 has 14 residues. The V end lost 3 bases, the J end lost 5 bases, and 13 bases lay between the germline ends. CDR3 residues: CASSHPGAEETQYF. Written as DNA, the CDR3 is TGTGCCAGCAGCCATCCGGGAGCGGAGGAGACCCAGTACTTC.

The genes are TRBV13 and TRBJ2-5; 10 bases align to TRBD1. With V trimmed by 5 bases and J by 4 bases, 10 bases remained unmatched. CDR3 size: 16 residues. Germline lookup yields CDR1 PRHDT and CDR2 FYEKMQ (reference sequence). This CDR3 reads CASSGPGTGVGETQYF. DNA for the CDR3: TGTGCCAGCAGCGGACCCGGGACAGGGGTCGGAGAGACCCAGTACTTC.